These T cell receptor beta chains were read from a single sample in a study of T cells in tuberculosis. The data were produced by immunoSEQ multiplex PCR, yet TCRdb's version contains in-frame clones alone and is incomplete. The table lists 25,000 to 40,000 clones, roughly 85% of them singletons. Material: PBMCs, obtained at tuberculosis diagnosis. The source of these receptors is an adult with tuberculosis. The CDR3 runs from the conserved cysteine through the conserved F or W. A D gene is named only where the DNA matches it firmly. The size of a clone is reported for some rows only, either as once, few or many, or as a class for expanded clones.

DNA	CDR3	V	J	size	D
TGTGCCACCAGCAGAGATTTAGCGGTTCAAGAGACCCAGTACTTC	CATSRDLAVQETQYF	TRBV15	TRBJ2-5	.	.
TGTGCCTGGAGTGTTGGCAGAAATAGCAATCAGCCCCAGCATTTT	CAWSVGRNSNQPQHF	TRBV30	TRBJ1-5	.	.
TGTGCCAGCAGCTTGACAGCCTCTAGCACAGATACGCAGTATTTT	CASSLTASSTDTQYF	TRBV7-9	TRBJ2-3	.	.
TGCGCCAGCAGCTTCGAGGCGTTGAACACTGAAGCTTTCTTT	CASSFEALNTEAFF	TRBV5-1	TRBJ1-1	few	.
TGTGCCAGCAGCTTAGGAGGGCTAGCGGGATGGCTGGAGACCCAGTACTTC	CASSLGGLAGWLETQYF	TRBV7-6	TRBJ2-5	.	TRBD2
TGCGCCAGTAGAAAGACCGGGACAGGGTCAGATACGCAGTATTTT	CASRKTGTGSDTQYF	TRBV4-1	TRBJ2-3	.	TRBD1
TGCGCCAGCAAAGACTTTAAGGGGATGGGGGCATACAATGAGCAGTTCTTC	CASKDFKGMGAYNEQFF	TRBV5-1	TRBJ2-1	once	.
TGTGCCAGCAAGGGAGCACCCGTTAGCAATCAGCCCCAGCATTTT	CASKGAPVSNQPQHF	TRBV2	TRBJ1-5	few	.
TGTGCCAGCAGATCTAGCGGGAGTGCTCTCTACGAGCAGTACTTC	CASRSSGSALYEQYF	TRBV27	TRBJ2-7	.	TRBD2
TGTGCTAGTGGCCCCGACTGGGGAGGTACTGAAGCTTTCTTT	CASGPDWGGTEAFF	TRBV12-5	TRBJ1-1	.	.
TGTGCCAGCAGTGGGGGAGGGGGTAGCAATCAGCCCCAGCATTTT	CASSGGGGSNQPQHF	TRBV28	TRBJ1-5	.	.
TGCGCCAGCAGAGAAGGACTAGCGGCCATACCCCCACAAGAGACCCAGTACTTC	CASREGLAAIPPQETQYF	TRBV5-1	TRBJ2-5	.	TRBD2
TGTGCCAGCTCACCAATAGAGGCAGTGCCTCTGAACACTGAAGCTTTCTTT	CASSPIEAVPLNTEAFF	TRBV18	TRBJ1-1	.	.